These 31 T cell receptor beta chains came from one sample sequenced in a study of blood T cell repertoires in COVID-19 (dated by TCRdb to about 2020). To prepare the library, the immunoSEQ multiplex PCR assay was applied. This immuneACCESS table, as held by TCRdb, lists in-frame sequences with V and J called but not all clones. Of the missing ones, under half trace to an unresolved V gene in checked studies; the others have no known cause. Within this sample are tens of thousands of clones, with around 85% of them counted one time only. Around 38% of the sample is held by the ten biggest clonotypes. Sample: peripheral blood. The receptors here all came from a man of 80 years or more with acute or convalescent COVID-19.

The J gene is TRBJ1-1, the V gene TRBV11-2, with 7 bases identical to TRBD1. Per germline, CDR1 SGHAT and CDR2 FQNNGV. The CDR3 has 14 amino acids. V lost 3 bases to trimming and J lost 4 bases; unmatched junction nucleotides: 5. The CDR3 here is CASSLETGTTEAFF. CDR3 bases: TGTGCCAGCAGCTTGGAGACAGGGACCACTGAAGCTTTCTTT.

The chain is built from TRBV29-1 and TRBJ1-2; D might be TRBD1 (5 bases). The CDR3 spans 16 residues. CDR1 SQVTM and CDR2 ANQGSEA come from the germline V gene. V was pared by 3 bases and J by 4 bases, with 21 bases between. CDR3: CSVEARVGGCSYGYTF. The CDR3 DNA follows: TGCAGCGTTGAGGCCCGTGTCGGGGGGTGTTCCTATGGCTACACCTTC.

The chain has TRBV3-1 (or the pseudogene TRBV3-2) and TRBJ1-5; D gene uncertain. This CDR3 region has 15 residues. V lost 0 bases and J 2 bases, leaving 8 bases between the germline ends. Germline V gives CDR1 LGHDT, CDR2 YNNKEL (reference sequence). This chain's CDR3 is CASSQDEGGNQPQHF. The CDR3 DNA reads TGTGCCAGCAGCCAAGATGAGGGAGGCAATCAGCCCCAGCATTTT.

The chain joins TRBV6-5 to TRBJ1-1; tentatively, D is TRBD1 (5 bases). Deletions cut 2 bases from V and 2 bases from J, with 9 bases between. The CDR3 covers 14 residues. Looked up from germline, CDR1 is MNHEY and CDR2 is SVGAGI. CDR3 region: CASSYSQGNTEAFF. DNA for the CDR3: TGTGCCAGCAGTTACAGTCAGGGTAACACTGAAGCTTTCTTT.

This chain joins TRBV11-3 and TRBJ2-3; the match to TRBD1 covers 8 bases. The CDR3 spans 15 residues. V was pared by 5 bases and J by 0 bases, with 4 bases of the junction left unmatched. Germline V gene sequence: CDR1 SGHNT, CDR2 YENEEA. CDR3 amino acids: CASSPRDRSTDTQYF. The CDR3 nucleotides are TGTGCCAGCAGCCCCCGGGACAGGAGCACAGATACGCAGTATTTT.

This chain uses TRBV5-4 with TRBJ2-5; possibly TRBD2 for D (6 bases). The V end was cut by 2 bases, the J end by 5 bases, with 16 bases between. There are 15 residues in the CDR3. The V gene's germline CDR1 is SGHNT and CDR2 YYREEE (reference sequence). DNA for the CDR3: TGTGCCAGCAGCTTTGCACGGGACTTAAGGGAGACCCAGTACTTC. This sequence encodes CASSFARDLRETQYF.

The V gene is TRBV18, the J gene TRBJ2-7; D might be TRBD2 (5 bases). CDR1 and CDR2 (germline): KGHSH, LQKENI. The CDR3 covers 12 residues. Deletions cut 3 bases from V and 4 bases from J, with 7 bases between. Here the CDR3 reads CASSPGIYEQYF. CDR3 DNA: TGTGCCAGCTCACCCGGGATTTACGAGCAGTACTTC.

Of note for this clone: No DNA is shown, since the ends of the CDR3 on it are uncertain; the CDR3 is the one TCRdb lists. This chain links TRBV28 with TRBJ2-5; the table's D call, TRBD1, was not checked against the DNA. 15 amino acids form the CDR3, both terminal residues included. Germline CDR1 MDHEN, CDR2 SYDVKM. The CDR3 sequence is CASSLVMGARETQYF.

The chain uses TRBV10-1 and TRBJ1-5; TRBD1 matches at 7 bases. Unmatched junction bases numbered 10, after V lost 2 bases and J lost 9 bases. This CDR3 spans 15 amino acids. Germline V lookup: CDR1 WNHNN, CDR2 SYGVQD (reference sequence). The CDR3 coding sequence is TGCGCCAGCAGTGAGGGGACAGCCTCGATCTCGCCCCAGCATTTT. It specifies CASSEGTASISPQHF.

This chain links TRBV10-3 with TRBJ1-6, with 7 positions matching TRBD1. With 4 bases clipped from V and 8 bases from J, the junction kept 5 bases outside the gene matches. The CDR3 loop spans 14 amino acids. CDR1 is ENHRY, CDR2 SYGVKD, per germline. The CDR3 protein is CAISARTGDSPLHF. The CDR3 DNA is TGTGCCATCAGTGCCCGGACAGGAGATTCACCCCTCCACTTT.

The V call is TRBV5-6, the J call TRBJ1-3; TRBD1 matches 7 bases. This CDR3 is built from 17 residues. Germline CDR1 reads SGHDT; CDR2 reads YYEEEE. Trimming at V came to 4 bases and at J to 0 bases, leaving 10 bases not matched to a gene. The CDR3 coding sequence is TGTGCCAGCAGCCGCCCTGACAGGGACCTCTCTGGAAACACCATATATTTT. Translated, it gives CASSRPDRDLSGNTIYF.

This clone is a singleton in its sample. V gene TRBV11-1 combines with J gene TRBJ2-5; D possibly corresponds to TRBD2 (5 bases). CDR1 is SGHAT and CDR2 is FQDESV in the germline V gene (reference sequence). CDR3 length: 16 residues. The germline V and J ends were trimmed by 0 bases and 1 base, with 12 bases remaining between them. CDR3: CASSLAGLSVQETQYF. The CDR3 DNA sequence: TGTGCCAGCAGCTTAGCAGGCCTTAGCGTCCAAGAGACCCAGTACTTC.

This clone was observed once. V and J are TRBV6-2 or TRBV6-3 and TRBJ2-7; a weak D match, TRBD2 (5 bases). Deletions cut 2 bases from V and 4 bases from J, with 15 bases between. Germline assignment: CDR1 MNHEY and CDR2 SVGEGT. The CDR3 loop spans 15 amino acids. Here the CDR3 reads CASSYVRPGIYEQYF. The CDR3 DNA follows: TGTGCCAGCAGTTACGTCCGGCCGGGGATTTACGAGCAGTACTTC.

The rearrangement uses TRBV7-2 and TRBJ1-1; D call uncertain. Germline CDR1 is SGHTA and CDR2 is FQGNSA. V was shortened by 3 bases and J by 2 bases, with 4 bases between the two germline ends. This CDR3 has 12 residues. This chain's CDR3 is CASSFRNTEAFF. The CDR3 DNA reads as TGTGCCAGCAGCTTCAGAAACACTGAAGCTTTCTTT.

The chain uses TRBV2 and TRBJ2-1; possible D gene TRBD2, 5 bases. Germline CDR1 SNHLY, CDR2 FYNNEI. The CDR3 length is 14 residues. The V end was cut by 5 bases, the J end by 3 bases, with 11 bases between. The CDR3 loop reads CASSPGINYNEQFF. In DNA form, the CDR3 reads TGTGCCAGCAGTCCCGGGATTAACTACAATGAGCAGTTCTTC. Full variable domain (missing parts from reference TRBV2 and TRBJ2-1): EPEVTQTPSHQVTQMGQEVILRCVPISNHLYFYWYRQILGQKVEFLVSFYNNEISEKSEIFDDQFSVERPDGSNFTLKIRSTKLEDSAMYFCASSPGINYNEQFFGPGTRLTVL.

The chain uses TRBV6-2 or TRBV6-3 and TRBJ1-6; 8 positions match TRBD1. V lost 4 bases to trimming and J lost 7 bases; unmatched junction nucleotides: 6. Germline CDR1 MNHEY, CDR2 SVGEGT. CDR3 length: 15 amino acids. CDR3 region: CASSFRTGTNSPLHF. CDR3 bases: TGTGCCAGCAGTTTCCGGACAGGGACGAATTCACCCCTCCACTTT.

This rearrangement joins TRBV5-1 to TRBJ2-2; the match to TRBD1 covers 8 bases. The V gene's germline CDR1 is SGHRS and CDR2 YFSETQ. CDR3 length: 14 residues. The V segment lost 8 bases and the J segment 4 bases; nucleotides outside the gene matches: 7. CDR3: CASQGALSTGELFF. The CDR3 DNA is TGCGCCAGTCAGGGGGCGCTGAGCACCGGGGAGCTGTTTTTT.

The chain is built from TRBV19 and TRBJ1-5; the D gene is possibly TRBD1 (5 bases). The CDR3 is made up of 17 amino acids. Germline CDR1 is LNHDA and CDR2 is SQIVND (reference sequence). The V end was cut by 6 bases, the J end by 5 bases, with 23 bases between. CDR3 region: CASRGGSTQGFDQPQHF. DNA for the CDR3: TGTGCCAGTAGGGGGGGATCAACGCAGGGCTTTGATCAGCCCCAGCATTTT. The entire variable domain, with the rest obtained from reference TRBV19 and TRBJ1-5, is as follows: DGGITQSPKYLFRKEGQNVTLSCEQNLNHDAMYWYRQDPGQGLRLIYYSQIVNDFQKGDIAEGYSVSREKKESFPLTVTSAQKNPTAFYLCASRGGSTQGFDQPQHFGDGTRLSIL.

The V and J genes are TRBV29-1 and TRBJ2-7, with TRBD1 identical over 7 bases. From germline, CDR1 is SQVTM and CDR2 ANQGSEA. Trimming removed 6 bases from V and 3 bases from J; junction bases left unmatched: 11. The CDR3 contains 14 residues. The CDR3 protein is CSVARGGSGYEQYF. The CDR3 bases are TGCAGCGTGGCTAGAGGGGGCTCCGGCTACGAGCAGTACTTC.

The chain combines TRBV27 with TRBJ1-1; 8 bases map to TRBD1. This CDR3 has 17 amino acids. Trimming at V came to 8 bases and at J to 0 bases, leaving 14 bases not matched to a gene. Germline CDR1 reads MNHEY; CDR2 reads SMNVEV (reference sequence). CDR3 DNA sequence: TGTGCCAGCGCCCGCAGACAGGGGAAGGATTTGAACACTGAAGCTTTCTTT. This encodes CASARRQGKDLNTEAFF.

CDR3 residues: CASSAPIAGTWETQYF. CDR3 DNA sequence: TGTGCCAGCAGTGCCCCCATAGCGGGAACTTGGGAGACCCAGTACTTC. The chain is built from TRBV6-1 and TRBJ2-5, with TRBD2 identical over 8 bases. V was clipped by 4 bases and J by 5 bases; unmatched bases: 12. The CDR3 has 16 residues. Germline-derived CDR1 and CDR2 are MNHNS and SASEGT.

This clone showed up just once. The chain is built from TRBV7-3 and TRBJ1-1; D is undetermined. V was trimmed by 0 bases and J by 6 bases, leaving 8 bases between them. CDR1 SGHTA and CDR2 FQGTGA come from the germline V gene. The CDR3 runs to 13 residues. The CDR3 region is CASSLTRAAEAFF. CDR3 DNA: TGTGCCAGCAGCTTAACGAGGGCAGCTGAAGCTTTCTTT.

The chain couples TRBV10-1 to TRBJ1-1, with D possibly matching TRBD1 (6 bases). The CDR3 is 14 amino acids. V dropped 4 bases and J dropped 1 base, with 10 bases sitting between them. Germline CDR1 reads WNHNN; CDR2 reads SYGVQD (reference sequence). The CDR3 reads CASSVSTGNTEAFF. The CDR3 coding sequence is TGCGCCAGCAGTGTTTCGACAGGGAACACTGAAGCTTTCTTT.

This clone was counted many times. J is TRBJ1-6 and V is TRBV30; D uncertain. The germline V and J ends were trimmed by 3 bases and 0 bases, with 6 bases remaining between them. This CDR3 is 14 amino acids long. CDR1 and CDR2 from the germline V gene are GTSNPN and SVGIG (reference sequence). The CDR3 bases are TGTGCCTGGAGCGTGAGCTCCTATAATTCACCCCTCCACTTT. It yields the protein CAWSVSSYNSPLHF.

The rearrangement joins TRBV30 to TRBJ1-5; D is perhaps TRBD1 (6 bases). The V gene's germline CDR1 is GTSNPN and CDR2 SVGIG (reference sequence). This CDR3 spans 12 amino acids. Trimming stripped 5 bases from V and 6 bases from J, with 11 bases between. The CDR3 nucleotides read TGTGCCTGGTCAGGGGCGGGTCAGCCCCAGCATTTT. It is translated as CAWSGAGQPQHF.

V and J are TRBV29-1 and TRBJ1-1, with D unresolved. The CDR3 covers 12 residues. Germline assignment: CDR1 SQVTM and CDR2 ANQGSEA. The V end was cut by 4 bases, the J end by 3 bases, with 9 bases between. The CDR3 bases are TGCAGCGTTGGGTTGGGCTACACTGAAGCTTTCTTT. Amino acid sequence: CSVGLGYTEAFF.

The J gene is TRBJ1-4, the V gene TRBV19; D is perhaps TRBD1 (6 bases). The V end lost 4 bases, the J end lost 4 bases, and 16 bases lay between the germline ends. CDR1 and CDR2 from the germline V gene are LNHDA and SQIVND (reference sequence). CDR3 length: 16 residues. The CDR3 is CASSNVIGTLNEKLFF. In DNA form, the CDR3 reads TGTGCCAGTAGTAACGTGATCGGGACACTTAATGAAAAACTGTTTTTT.

This chain connects TRBV5-1 to TRBJ2-1; the match to TRBD2 covers 11 bases. The junction had 8 bases not matched to a gene; V was cut back by 5 bases and J by 10 bases. CDR1 and CDR2 from the germline V gene are SGHRS and YFSETQ. CDR3 length equals 14 residues. CDR3 coding DNA: TGCGCCAGCAGGGGCCTAGCGGGAGGCCACGAGCAGTTCTTC. As protein: CASRGLAGGHEQFF.

This sequence joins TRBV5-1 and TRBJ2-3, with a weak D call TRBD2 (5 bases). Germline CDR1 reads SGHRS; CDR2 reads YFSETQ. The V end was cut by 3 bases, the J end by 3 bases, with 11 bases between. The CDR3 is made up of 14 amino acids. Here the CDR3 DNA reads TGCGCCAGCAGCTCCACACTAGGGACAGATACGCAGTATTTT. This translates into CASSSTLGTDTQYF.

The chain joins TRBV4-2 to TRBJ2-1; tentative D call: TRBD2 (5 bases). V lost 3 bases and J 7 bases, leaving 19 bases between the germline ends. Germline CDR1 is LGHNA and CDR2 is YNFKEQ. This CDR3 has 16 amino acids. The CDR3 coding sequence is TGTGCCAGCAGCCATAGCGTTGGCCTAGTCAGTAATGAGCAGTTCTTC. This sequence encodes CASSHSVGLVSNEQFF.

The V call is TRBV28, the J call TRBJ2-1, with 11 bases matching TRBD2. Trimming removed 6 bases from V and 7 bases from J; junction bases left unmatched: 17. CDR1 MDHEN and CDR2 SYDVKM come from the germline V gene. The CDR3 consists of 18 residues. CDR3 protein: CASRPGLAVFVPGNEQFF. The CDR3 nucleotides read TGTGCCAGCAGACCGGGACTAGCGGTTTTTGTCCCTGGGAATGAGCAGTTCTTC.